Listed here are 20 T cell receptor beta chains from one sample, sequenced in a study of CD8+ T cells in alopecia areata. CD4+ cells of roughly five patients were subjected to sorting into CD25+CD127- cells. Isolated RNA was reverse transcribed into cDNA used as the sequencing template. The assay was immunoSEQ multiplex PCR, and TCRdb's table has in-frame clones only and misses some. The table includes just over 20,000 clones, roughly 62% detected once. Sequencing was performed on CD4+ Tregs sorted from blood. Receptors originate from a human donor with alopecia areata.

This clone was found once. The chain combines TRBV9 with TRBJ2-2; D is unresolved. The V end lost 1 base, the J end lost 5 bases, and 15 bases lay between the germline ends. Germline CDR1 is SGDLS and CDR2 is YYNGEE. CDR3 size: 16 residues. The CDR3 region is CASSVQEGSPTGELFF. In nucleotides, the CDR3 is TGTGCCAGCAGCGTACAGGAAGGGTCTCCGACCGGGGAGCTGTTTTTT.

This clone came up a few times. V gene TRBV10-2 combines with J gene TRBJ2-1, with D possibly being TRBD1 (7 bases). Per the germline V gene, CDR1 is WSHSY and CDR2 is SAAADI. The CDR3 extends over 12 amino acids. V was cut by 8 bases and J by 12 bases, with 17 bases left in between. As DNA, the CDR3 is TGCGCCAGCCTCCAGGGGGGTGCGGGGCAGTTCTTC. Translation: CASLQGGAGQFF.

This clone appeared a few times. The V call is TRBV28, the J call TRBJ2-5, with D hard to call. The CDR3 is made up of 16 amino acids. Between the trimmed V and J ends, which lost 3 bases and 3 bases, there was a span of 17 bases. Germline V gene lookup returns CDR1 MDHEN and CDR2 SYDVKM. CDR3 bases: TGTGCCAGCAGTTTTTGGGGTATTGGTGGGGAAGAGACCCAGTACTTC. Protein product: CASSFWGIGGEETQYF.

A few counts support this clone. The V gene is TRBV5-1, the J gene TRBJ2-5, with D unclear. The CDR3 contains 11 residues. CDR1 and CDR2 (germline): SGHRS, YFSETQ. V lost 0 bases to trimming and J lost 11 bases, with 8 bases between them. CDR3 coding DNA: TGCGCCAGCAGCTTGGGTGGAGAGCAGTACTTC. This gives the protein CASSLGGEQYF.

The rearrangement joins TRBV18 to TRBJ2-2; 7 bases are shared with TRBD1. The CDR3 is 15 residues long. Germline CDR1 reads KGHSH; CDR2 reads LQKENI. Trimming at V came to 6 bases and at J to 0 bases, leaving 4 bases not matched to a gene. This CDR3 is CASSGDRTNTGELFF. In nucleotides, the CDR3 is TGTGCCAGCTCCGGGGACAGAACGAACACCGGGGAGCTGTTTTTT. Supplemented by reference TRBV18 and TRBJ2-2, the full variable domain reads NAGVMQNPRHLVRRRGQEARLRCSPMKGHSHVYWYRQLPEEGLKFMVYLQKENIIDESGMPKERFSAEFPKEGPSILRIQQVVRGDSAAYFCASSGDRTNTGELFFGEGSRLTVL.

This clone was seen once. The chain carries TRBV19 and TRBJ2-7, with a weak D call TRBD1 (8 bases). V dropped 9 bases and J dropped 3 bases, with 21 bases sitting between them. The CDR3 runs to 15 residues. CDR1 and CDR2 from the germline V gene are LNHDA and SQIVND (reference sequence). The CDR3 bases are TGTGCCAGCCGGATACGGGAGGACAGGGACTACGAGCAGTACTTC. Protein sequence: CASRIREDRDYEQYF.

The chain joins TRBV28 to TRBJ1-2; D unresolved. This CDR3 is built from 14 residues. V shed 4 bases and J shed 7 bases, with 16 bases lying between them. From germline, CDR1 is MDHEN and CDR2 SYDVKM. The CDR3, as DNA: TGTGCCAGCAGTTCCACTGGGCGCCCGAGTGGCTACACCTTC. This encodes CASSSTGRPSGYTF.

The DNA for the CDR3 is TGTGCCAGCAGCTTAGCAGCGCGGGGGAAGCAGTTCTTC. It translates to CASSLAARGKQFF. This sequence joins TRBV11-2 and TRBJ2-1; 7 positions match TRBD2. The CDR3 runs to 13 residues. Germline V gene sequence: CDR1 SGHAT, CDR2 FQNNGV. V lost 1 base to trimming and J lost 11 bases; unmatched junction nucleotides: 5.

CDR3 DNA: TGCAGTGCCGCCGCGGCCCGTGAGCAGTTCTTC. It translates to CSAAAAREQFF. This chain links TRBV20-1 with TRBJ2-1, with unresolved D. The CDR3 contains 11 residues. With 6 bases removed from V and 9 bases from J, the gap between germline ends came to 12 bases. Germline V gene lookup returns CDR1 DFQATT and CDR2 SNEGSKA (reference sequence).

This clone was observed a handful of times. The gene calls are TRBV7-2 and TRBJ1-3; D is unresolved. Trimming shortened V by 2 bases and J by 5 bases, and 1 base separated the two germline ends. Germline lookup yields CDR1 SGHTA and CDR2 FQGNSA. This CDR3 is built from 11 residues. The CDR3 loop reads CASSLRNTIYF. Written as DNA, the CDR3 is TGTGCCAGCAGCTTACGAAACACCATATATTTT. Drawing the rest from reference TRBV7-2 and TRBJ1-3, the complete variable domain is GAGVSQSPSNKVTEKGKDVELRCDPISGHTALYWYRQSLGQGLEFLIYFQGNSAPDKSGLPSDRFSAERTGGSVSTLTIQRTQQEDSAVYLCASSLRNTIYFGEGSWLTVV.

The gene calls are TRBV6-5 and TRBJ1-2; 8 bases match TRBD1. Germline CDR1 and CDR2: MNHEY and SVGAGI. CDR3 size: 14 residues. The J segment lost 6 bases and the V segment lost 3 bases, leaving 6 bases of the junction unmatched. The CDR3 protein is CASSYQQGVDGYTF. For the CDR3, the DNA is TGTGCCAGCAGTTATCAACAGGGGGTGGATGGCTACACCTTC.

This chain links TRBV28 with TRBJ1-4; a weak D match, TRBD1 (5 bases). V dropped 6 bases and J dropped 2 bases, with 13 bases sitting between them. Germline V gene lookup returns CDR1 MDHEN and CDR2 SYDVKM. This CDR3 spans 15 amino acids. The DNA for the CDR3 is TGTGCCAGCAGCAGCTGGGGGGGGACTAATGAAAAACTGTTTTTT. The encoded protein is CASSSWGGTNEKLFF.

This clone was counted only a few times. This chain connects TRBV6-5 to TRBJ2-1, with D perhaps being TRBD1 or TRBD2 (5 bases each). The germline V gene encodes CDR1 MNHEY and CDR2 SVGAGI. With 0 bases removed from V and 11 bases from J, the gap between germline ends came to 20 bases. The CDR3 has 16 residues. The CDR3 DNA is TGTGCCAGCAGTTACTCGGGCCGGGACGTAAGGCCCAAGCAGTTCTTC. Its protein is CASSYSGRDVRPKQFF.

There are a few counts of this clone. The genes are TRBV6-5 and TRBJ2-7; TRBD1 aligns across 12 bases. The CDR3 length is 15 residues. Per germline, CDR1 MNHEY and CDR2 SVGAGI. Germline trimming cut 6 bases from V and 4 bases from J; bases unmatched to any gene: 7. CDR3 nucleotides: TGTGCCAGCAGAAGCGGGGGACAGGGGGCTTACGAGCAGTACTTC. It encodes CASRSGGQGAYEQYF.

The chain has TRBV18 and TRBJ2-3; D could derive from TRBD1 or TRBD2 (5 bases each). Trimming cost V 6 bases and J 0 bases, with 16 bases left between them. Germline values: CDR1 KGHSH, CDR2 LQKENI. The CDR3 runs to 16 residues. CDR3 coding DNA: TGTGCCAGCTCGACTACAGGCCTACCAAGCACAGATACGCAGTATTTT. Amino acid sequence: CASSTTGLPSTDTQYF.

This clone has just a few counts. The chain uses TRBV7-2 and TRBJ2-1, with 8 bases that match TRBD2. The germline CDR1 and CDR2 sequences are SGHTA and FQGNSA. CDR3 size: 15 residues. V was clipped by 1 base and J by 3 bases; unmatched bases: 2. This chain's CDR3 is CASSLDTSGYNEQFF. The CDR3 coding sequence is TGTGCCAGCAGCTTAGATACTAGCGGCTACAATGAGCAGTTCTTC.

The chain has TRBV2 and TRBJ1-5, with a possible D match to TRBD1 (5 bases). Germline V lookup: CDR1 SNHLY, CDR2 FYNNEI. V shed 6 bases and J shed 7 bases, with 13 bases lying between them. The CDR3 extends over 13 amino acids. CDR3 region: CASSGQGRQPQHF. Here the CDR3 DNA reads TGTGCCAGCAGCGGGCAGGGACGGCAGCCCCAGCATTTT. The full variable domain, rest sourced from reference TRBV2 and TRBJ1-5, is EPEVTQTPSHQVTQMGQEVILRCVPISNHLYFYWYRQILGQKVEFLVSFYNNEISEKSEIFDDQFSVERPDGSNFTLKIRSTKLEDSAMYFCASSGQGRQPQHFGDGTRLSIL.

The chain carries TRBV7-8 and TRBJ2-1; 13 bases match TRBD2. The CDR3 runs 16 residues. Losses at the gene ends were 5 bases for V and 3 bases for J; bases not matched to a gene: 4. From germline, CDR1 is SGHVS and CDR2 FQNEAQ. CDR3 residues: CASSPTSGGNYNEQFF. The DNA of the CDR3 is TGTGCCAGCAGCCCGACTAGCGGGGGGAACTACAATGAGCAGTTCTTC.

This rearrangement joins TRBV30 to TRBJ2-3; 7 positions agree with TRBD1. The length of the CDR3 is 18 residues. Trimming cost V 0 bases and J 0 bases; bases outside gene matches: 12. Per germline, CDR1 GTSNPN and CDR2 SVGIG (reference sequence). The CDR3 loop is CAWSVRRRAGGSTDTQYF. CDR3 coding DNA: TGTGCCTGGAGTGTACGGCGTCGGGCAGGGGGAAGCACAGATACGCAGTATTTT. The full variable domain, with the rest looked up from reference TRBV30 and TRBJ2-3, is SQTIHQWPATLVQPVGSPLSLECTVEGTSNPNLYWYRQAAGRGLQLLFYSVGIGQISSEVPQNLSASRPQDRQFILSSKKLLLSDSGFYLCAWSVRRRAGGSTDTQYFGPGTRLTVL.

The sample holds a few counts of this clone. V gene TRBV2 combines with J gene TRBJ2-5; tentatively, D is TRBD2 (6 bases). In germline, CDR1 is SNHLY, CDR2 FYNNEI. The V end lost 0 bases, the J end lost 5 bases, and 16 bases lay between the germline ends. This CDR3 comprises 16 residues. The CDR3 nucleotides are TGTGCCAGCAGTGAAGCTCGACAGCCTCGGGGGGAGACCCAGTACTTC. This encodes CASSEARQPRGETQYF. Complete variable domain (other parts from reference TRBV2 and TRBJ2-5): EPEVTQTPSHQVTQMGQEVILRCVPISNHLYFYWYRQILGQKVEFLVSFYNNEISEKSEIFDDQFSVERPDGSNFTLKIRSTKLEDSAMYFCASSEARQPRGETQYFGPGTRLLVL.